This TCR beta chain was captured by sequencing in a study of identical twins. Regarding the study as a whole: Conclusions came from cross-sectional statistical analysis, not from following the same donors.

This clonotype was seen only a few times. Its antigen is undetermined. TCRdb independently ran MiXCR on the 5' RACE reads; one entry per CDR3 protein. Of 1.5 million to 2 million distinct CDR3 sequences in the sample, roughly a third were seen once. This CDR3 has 15 amino acids. CDR1 and CDR2 (germline): SGHTA, FQGNSA. J lost 1 base, V lost 2 bases, and 4 bases had no gene match. The V and J genes are TRBV7-2 and TRBJ1-1, with 7 nucleotides matching TRBD1. The sample comprised cord blood. The source of this sequence is a newborn girl in good health. The CDR3 nucleotides read TGTGCCAGCAGCTTATATACAGGGGAGAACACTGAAGCTTTCTTT. Protein sequence: CASSLYTGENTEAFF. Looking up the rest from reference TRBV7-2 and TRBJ1-1 gives the full variable domain: GAGVSQSPSNKVTEKGKDVELRCDPISGHTALYWYRQSLGQGLEFLIYFQGNSAPDKSGLPSDRFSAERTGGSVSTLTIQRTQQEDSAVYLCASSLYTGENTEAFFGQGTRLTVV.